The 23 T cell receptor beta chains below come from one sample, sequenced in a study of cytomegalovirus exposure and HLA in healthy donors. Primers for the PCR totalled 60 Vbeta and 13 Jbeta. TCRdb's table, derived via immunoSEQ multiplex PCR, lists solely in-frame clones and lacks some. This table holds under 110,000 clones, approximately 71% found once. The material sequenced was PBMCs. Source of these receptors: a man in his forties or fifties in good health and CMV-seronegative.

V usage is TRBV2 and J usage is TRBJ2-1; TRBD2 matches 12 bases. CDR1 and CDR2 (germline): SNHLY, FYNNEI. This CDR3 spans 16 amino acids. After removal of 6 bases from V and 0 bases from J, the junction contained 3 bases not matched to a gene. The CDR3 sequence: CASRRLAGDSYNEQFF. The CDR3 DNA is TGTGCCAGCAGAAGACTAGCGGGGGACTCCTACAATGAGCAGTTCTTC.

In nucleotides, the CDR3 is TGTGCCAGTAGTATTTATTTTGAGGGACAGTATGGCTACACCTTC. This translates into CASSIYFEGQYGYTF. This chain connects TRBV19 to TRBJ1-2; TRBD1 matches at 7 bases. The length of the CDR3 is 15 residues. The trim removed 3 bases at V and 5 bases at J, leaving 9 bases unmatched. Germline lookup yields CDR1 LNHDA and CDR2 SQIVND (reference sequence).

The gene calls are TRBV5-8 and TRBJ1-1, with D maybe TRBD1 (5 bases). CDR1 and CDR2 from the germline V gene are SGHTS and YDEGEE. V was shortened by 0 bases and J by 0 bases, with 9 bases between the two germline ends. This CDR3 is 15 amino acids long. The CDR3 region has the DNA TGTGCCAGCAGCTTGGAGCACAGGTTGAACACTGAAGCTTTCTTT. Translating it yields CASSLEHRLNTEAFF.

In this sample, this clone turned up once. The V and J genes are TRBV13 and TRBJ2-2, with TRBD1 matching 8 bases. The CDR3 is 15 residues long. Trimming removed 5 bases from V and 5 bases from J; junction bases left unmatched: 7. Germline CDR1 is PRHDT and CDR2 is FYEKMQ (reference sequence). CDR3 bases: TGTGCCAGCAGCCTCCTCAGGGGGCTAACCGGGGAGCTGTTTTTT. Translating it yields CASSLLRGLTGELFF. Complete variable domain (other parts from reference TRBV13 and TRBJ2-2): AAGVIQSPRHLIKEKRETATLKCYPIPRHDTVYWYQQGPGQDPQFLISFYEKMQSDKGSIPDRFSAQQFSDYHSELNMSSLELGDSALYFCASSLLRGLTGELFFGEGSRLTVL.

This clone was seen just once. The chain carries TRBV18 and TRBJ1-2; 11 nucleotides match TRBD1. The CDR3 extends over 13 amino acids. The trim removed 6 bases at V and 5 bases at J, leaving 2 bases unmatched. CDR1 and CDR2 (germline): KGHSH, LQKENI. CDR3 DNA sequence: TGTGCCAGCTCCGGGGACAGGGGGTATGGCTACACCTTC. As protein: CASSGDRGYGYTF.

The chain carries TRBV4-2 and TRBJ2-3; a possible D gene is TRBD2 (6 bases). The CDR3 sequence is 16 residues long. The V gene lost 5 bases and the J gene lost 2 bases, with 17 bases spanning the gap. CDR1 and CDR2 from the germline V gene are LGHNA and YNFKEQ. The CDR3 sequence: CASSARGLLTTDTQYF. In nucleotides, the CDR3 is TGTGCCAGCAGCGCACGGGGACTCCTAACCACAGATACGCAGTATTTT.

This clone was detected only a few times. The chain links TRBV9 to TRBJ2-7; 9 nucleotides line up with TRBD1. This CDR3 has 15 amino acids. Germline loops: CDR1 SGDLS, CDR2 YYNGEE. Unmatched junction bases numbered 8, after V lost 4 bases and J lost 3 bases. The CDR3 protein is CASSLAPDRGYEQYF. The CDR3, as DNA: TGTGCCAGCAGCCTCGCCCCGGACAGGGGCTACGAGCAGTACTTC. Together with reference TRBV9 and TRBJ2-7, the CDR3 gives the full variable domain: DSGVTQTPKHLITATGQRVTLRCSPRSGDLSVYWYQQSLDQGLQFLIQYYNGEERAKGNILERFSAQQFPDLHSELNLSSLELGDSALYFCASSLAPDRGYEQYFGPGTRLTVT.

In this sample, this clone turned up a few times. V gene TRBV5-1 combines with J gene TRBJ1-1, with no clear D. CDR3 size: 17 residues. Germline V gene data show CDR1 as SGHRS and CDR2 as YFSETQ. V was cut by 1 base and J by 1 base, with 17 bases left in between. The CDR3 sequence is CASSLRYLGSPNTEAFF. The CDR3 region has the DNA TGCGCCAGCAGCTTGAGGTATTTGGGCAGTCCGAACACTGAAGCTTTCTTT. The complete variable domain, with remaining parts taken from reference TRBV5-1 and TRBJ1-1, reads KAGVTQTPRYLIKTRGQQVTLSCSPISGHRSVSWYQQTPGQGLQFLFEYFSETQRNKGNFPGRFSGRQFSNSRSEMNVSTLELGDSALYLCASSLRYLGSPNTEAFFGQGTRLTVV.

The CDR3 sequence: CASSQDRAPYNEQFF. The CDR3 coding sequence is TGTGCCAGCAGCCAGGACAGGGCGCCCTACAATGAGCAGTTCTTC. This chain links TRBV25-1 with TRBJ2-1; 8 bases agree with TRBD1. This CDR3 is built from 15 residues. V shed 6 bases, J shed 2 bases, and the junction held 6 bases outside the gene matches. Germline loops: CDR1 MGHDK, CDR2 SYGVNS.

The chain uses TRBV19 and TRBJ1-2; 7 nucleotides align to TRBD1. The germline V gene encodes CDR1 LNHDA and CDR2 SQIVND (reference sequence). The CDR3 runs to 13 residues. Trimming took 6 bases from V and 4 from J; bases not matched to a gene: 5. This chain's CDR3 is CASSPGQTYGYTF. CDR3 sequence (DNA): TGTGCCAGTAGCCCGGGACAGACCTATGGCTACACCTTC.

This clone is a singleton in its sample. This chain uses TRBV9 with TRBJ1-2; D ambiguous. Between the trimmed V and J ends, which lost 4 bases and 3 bases, there was a span of 19 bases. The CDR3 sequence is 16 residues long. Germline V gene data show CDR1 as SGDLS and CDR2 as YYNGEE. CDR3 sequence: CASSPTTVRDYYGYTF. For the CDR3, the DNA is TGTGCCAGCAGCCCCACGACGGTTCGTGACTACTATGGCTACACCTTC.

This chain connects TRBV18 to TRBJ2-5; 8 nucleotides match TRBD2. Germline V lookup: CDR1 KGHSH, CDR2 LQKENI. Germline trimming cut 5 bases from V and 2 bases from J; bases unmatched to any gene: 7. The CDR3 contains 15 residues. The CDR3 region has the DNA TGTGCCAGCTCATCTAGCGGGTCCCTTCAAGAGACCCAGTACTTC. This gives the protein CASSSSGSLQETQYF.

This clone has just one count. CDR3 nucleotide sequence: TGTGCCAGCAGCTCGACTAGCGGGGGCCCGAATGAGCAGTTCTTC. This translates into CASSSTSGGPNEQFF. V is TRBV7-2 and J is TRBJ2-1, with TRBD2 matching 12 bases. Germline V gives CDR1 SGHTA, CDR2 FQGNSA. The length of the CDR3 is 15 residues. V was clipped by 4 bases and J by 7 bases; unmatched bases: 5.

There are a few counts of this clone. This chain links TRBV4-2 with TRBJ2-1, with 9 bases that match TRBD2. V lost 0 bases to trimming and J lost 4 bases; unmatched junction nucleotides: 4. The CDR3 contains 16 residues. CDR1 LGHNA and CDR2 YNFKEQ come from the germline V gene. CDR3 loop: CASSQEGSGGYNEQFF. For the CDR3, the DNA is TGTGCCAGCAGCCAAGAAGGTAGCGGGGGATACAATGAGCAGTTCTTC.

This clone was recorded a few times. V gene TRBV5-1 combines with J gene TRBJ2-2; no clear D. CDR1 is SGHRS, CDR2 YFSETQ, per germline. V lost 1 base, J lost 1 base, and 8 bases lay in between. CDR3 length: 15 amino acids. The CDR3 nucleotides read TGCGCCAGCAGCTTGATATCGGGGAACACCGGGGAGCTGTTTTTT. It codes for CASSLISGNTGELFF.

This chain links TRBV7-8 with TRBJ2-5; D is perhaps TRBD2 (5 bases). V was pared by 2 bases and J by 1 base, with 17 bases between. The CDR3 length is 17 residues. Germline CDR1 and CDR2: SGHVS and FQNEAQ. CDR3 DNA: TGTGCCAGCAGCTTATTTGGTCGAGGGTCACCCCAAGAGACCCAGTACTTC. Its translation is CASSLFGRGSPQETQYF.

V usage is TRBV5-1 and J usage is TRBJ2-3, with 8 bases identical to TRBD2. The CDR3 covers 16 residues. CDR1 SGHRS and CDR2 YFSETQ come from the germline V gene. Trimming removed 7 bases from V and 6 bases from J; junction bases left unmatched: 16. The CDR3 DNA follows: TGCGCCAGCGGTATGGTGATCCGGGGGGGAATGGATACGCAGTATTTT. Its protein product is CASGMVIRGGMDTQYF. The full variable domain, in which reference TRBV5-1 and TRBJ2-3 provide the parts outside the CDR3, is KAGVTQTPRYLIKTRGQQVTLSCSPISGHRSVSWYQQTPGQGLQFLFEYFSETQRNKGNFPGRFSGRQFSNSRSEMNVSTLELGDSALYLCASGMVIRGGMDTQYFGPGTRLTVL.

The V gene is TRBV29-1, the J gene TRBJ2-1; TRBD2 matches 7 bases. The V gene end was trimmed by 7 bases and the J gene end by 5 bases; junction bases not matched to a gene: 11. Germline V lookup: CDR1 SQVTM, CDR2 ANQGSEA. This CDR3 has 14 amino acids. In DNA form, the CDR3 reads TGCAGCGCCCATTCCGGGACTAACAACAATGAGCAGTTCTTC. Residues: CSAHSGTNNNEQFF.

V gene TRBV10-1 combines with J gene TRBJ2-3, with 9 bases identical to TRBD1. The CDR3 sequence is 16 residues long. CDR1 is WNHNN and CDR2 is SYGVQD in the germline V gene (reference sequence). V was pared by 4 bases and J by 1 base, with 6 bases of the junction left unmatched. DNA for the CDR3: TGCGCCAGCAGTGTATTCCGGGACAGGGGCACAGATACGCAGTATTTT. Translating gives CASSVFRDRGTDTQYF.

The chain employs TRBV2 and TRBJ1-2; D perhaps matches TRBD1 (5 bases). The CDR3 is 14 residues long. Germline CDR1 SNHLY, CDR2 FYNNEI. Trimming cost V 2 bases and J 4 bases, with 11 bases left between them. The CDR3 region has the DNA TGTGCCAGCAGTGAAAGCGACAGAGGCTATGGCTACACCTTC. Translation gives CASSESDRGYGYTF.

The chain recombines TRBV6-4 with TRBJ2-1; 14 nucleotides match TRBD2. J lost 7 bases, V lost 2 bases, and 7 bases had no gene match. This CDR3 is built from 17 residues. CDR1 is MRHNA and CDR2 is SNTAGT in the germline V gene. CDR3 residues: CASSDPGLAGASNEQFF. The CDR3 DNA follows: TGTGCCAGCAGTGACCCGGGACTAGCGGGGGCCTCAAATGAGCAGTTCTTC.

V usage is TRBV27 and J usage is TRBJ2-7, with D possibly matching TRBD1 (6 bases). This CDR3 is 14 amino acids long. Germline CDR1 MNHEY, CDR2 SMNVEV (reference sequence). V was cut by 4 bases and J by 2 bases, with 12 bases left in between. The CDR3 region is CASSYLRTAYEQYF. Here the CDR3 DNA reads TGTGCCAGCAGTTACCTCCGGACAGCCTACGAGCAGTACTTC.

This chain uses TRBV18 with TRBJ1-2, with a possible D match to TRBD1 (6 bases). The CDR3 has 14 amino acids. CDR1 and CDR2 (germline): KGHSH, LQKENI. The ends were cut back, 4 bases at V and 1 base at J, with 10 bases in the middle. CDR3 protein: CASSLEGDNYGYTF. The CDR3 DNA reads as TGTGCCAGCTCACTCGAGGGGGATAACTATGGCTACACCTTC.